Included here is one T cell receptor beta chain sequence, with context. The source of the sample is a study of T cell responses to AZD1222 COVID-19 vaccine. Study at large: Second-dose schedules of about 4 or about 12 weeks were combined.

The CDR3 is 16 residues long. Germline V gene data show CDR1 as MNHEY and CDR2 as SMNVEV (reference sequence). V was trimmed by 2 bases and J by 0 bases, leaving 11 bases between them. The protocol was immunoSEQ multiplex PCR, while the TCRdb copy is restricted to in-frame clones and leaves out a portion. The sample includes roughly 100,000 clones, more than 70% seen only once; the top ten take under 1.5%. The chain employs TRBV27 and TRBJ1-5; D possibly corresponds to TRBD1 (6 bases). Sequencing was performed on peripheral blood, taken on day 0 of AZD1222 vaccination. This sequence was found in an adult in good health. Written as DNA, the CDR3 is TGTGCCAGCAGTTTAGAGGGGGGCTATAGCAATCAGCCCCAGCATTTT. As protein: CASSLEGGYSNQPQHF.